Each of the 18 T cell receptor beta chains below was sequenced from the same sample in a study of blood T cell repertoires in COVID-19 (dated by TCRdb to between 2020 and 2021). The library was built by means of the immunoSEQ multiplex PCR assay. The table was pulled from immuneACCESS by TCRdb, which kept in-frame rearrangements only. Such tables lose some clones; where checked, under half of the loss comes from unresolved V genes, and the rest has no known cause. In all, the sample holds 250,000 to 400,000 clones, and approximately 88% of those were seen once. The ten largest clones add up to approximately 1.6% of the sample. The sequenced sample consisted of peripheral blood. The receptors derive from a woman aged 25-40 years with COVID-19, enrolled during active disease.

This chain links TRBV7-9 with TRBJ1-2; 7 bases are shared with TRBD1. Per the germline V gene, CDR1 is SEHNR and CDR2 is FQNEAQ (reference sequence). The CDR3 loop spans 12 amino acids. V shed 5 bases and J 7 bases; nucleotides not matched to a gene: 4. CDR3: CASSDRVSGYTF. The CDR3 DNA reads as TGTGCCAGCAGCGACAGGGTATCTGGCTACACCTTC.

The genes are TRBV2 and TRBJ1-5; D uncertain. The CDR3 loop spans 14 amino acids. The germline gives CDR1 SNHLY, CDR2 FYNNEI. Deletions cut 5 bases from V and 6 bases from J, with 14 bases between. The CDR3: CASSSASPGQPQHF. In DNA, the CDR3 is TGTGCCAGCAGTAGTGCCTCACCGGGTCAGCCCCAGCATTTT.

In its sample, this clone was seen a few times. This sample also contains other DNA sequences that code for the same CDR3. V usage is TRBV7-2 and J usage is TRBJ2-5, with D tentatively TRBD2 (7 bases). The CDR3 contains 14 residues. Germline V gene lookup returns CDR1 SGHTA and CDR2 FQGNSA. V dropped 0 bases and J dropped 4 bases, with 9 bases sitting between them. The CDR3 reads CASSLAGGRETQYF. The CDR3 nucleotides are TGTGCCAGCAGCTTAGCGGGGGGGCGAGAGACCCAGTACTTC. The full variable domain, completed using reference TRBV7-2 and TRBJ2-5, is GAGVSQSPSNKVTEKGKDVELRCDPISGHTALYWYRQSLGQGLEFLIYFQGNSAPDKSGLPSDRFSAERTGGSVSTLTIQRTQQEDSAVYLCASSLAGGRETQYFGPGTRLLVL.

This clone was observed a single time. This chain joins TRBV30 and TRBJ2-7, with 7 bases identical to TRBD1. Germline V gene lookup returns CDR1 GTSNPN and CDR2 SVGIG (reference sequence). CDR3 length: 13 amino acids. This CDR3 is CACGQAPAYEQYF. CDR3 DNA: TGTGCTTGTGGACAGGCGCCTGCCTACGAGCAGTACTTC.

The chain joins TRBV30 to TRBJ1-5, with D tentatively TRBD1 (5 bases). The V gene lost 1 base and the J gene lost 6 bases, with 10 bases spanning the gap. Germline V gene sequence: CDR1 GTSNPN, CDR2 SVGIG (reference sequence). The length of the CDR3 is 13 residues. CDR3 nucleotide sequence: TGTGCCTGGAGTGGGGGGGTTGGTCAGCCCCAGCATTTT. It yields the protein CAWSGGVGQPQHF.

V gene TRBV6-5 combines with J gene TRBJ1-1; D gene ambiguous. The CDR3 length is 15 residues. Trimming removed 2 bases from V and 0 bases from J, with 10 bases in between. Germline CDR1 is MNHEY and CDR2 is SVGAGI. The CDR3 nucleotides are TGTGCCAGCAGTTACGAGGGTTTAATGAACACTGAAGCTTTCTTT. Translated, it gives CASSYEGLMNTEAFF.

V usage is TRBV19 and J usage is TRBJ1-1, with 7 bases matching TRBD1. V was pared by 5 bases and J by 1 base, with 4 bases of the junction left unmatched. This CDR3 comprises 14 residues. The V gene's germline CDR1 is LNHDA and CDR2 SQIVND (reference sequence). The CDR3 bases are TGTGCCAGTAGTCACGGGACAGCGAACACTGAAGCTTTCTTT. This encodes CASSHGTANTEAFF.

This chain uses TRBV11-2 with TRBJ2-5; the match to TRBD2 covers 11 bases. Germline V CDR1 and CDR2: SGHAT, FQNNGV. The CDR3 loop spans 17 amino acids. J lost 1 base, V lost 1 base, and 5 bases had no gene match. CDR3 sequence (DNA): TGTGCCAGCAGCTTAGGGTCTAGCGGGGGGTTCCAAGAGACCCAGTACTTC. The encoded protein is CASSLGSSGGFQETQYF.

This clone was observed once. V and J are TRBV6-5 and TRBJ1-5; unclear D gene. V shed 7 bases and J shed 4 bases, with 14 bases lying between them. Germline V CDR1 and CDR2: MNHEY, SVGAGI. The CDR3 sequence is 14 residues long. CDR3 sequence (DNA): TGTGCCAGCACACGGGTAGAGAAAAATCAGCCCCAGCATTTT. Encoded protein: CASTRVEKNQPQHF.

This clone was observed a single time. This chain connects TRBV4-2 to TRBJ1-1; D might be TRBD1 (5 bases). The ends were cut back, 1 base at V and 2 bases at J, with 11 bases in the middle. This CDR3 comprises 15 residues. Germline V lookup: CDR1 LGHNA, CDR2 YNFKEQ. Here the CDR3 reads CASSQVGGTNTEAFF. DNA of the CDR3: TGTGCCAGCAGCCAAGTCGGAGGGACTAACACTGAAGCTTTCTTT.

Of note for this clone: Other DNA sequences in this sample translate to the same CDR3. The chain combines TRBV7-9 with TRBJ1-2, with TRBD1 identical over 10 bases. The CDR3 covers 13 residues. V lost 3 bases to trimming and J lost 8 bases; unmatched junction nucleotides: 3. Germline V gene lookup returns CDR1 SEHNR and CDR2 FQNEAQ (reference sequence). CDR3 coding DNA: TGTGCCAGCAGCTTGGGGACAGGGGCCGGCTACACCTTC. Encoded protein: CASSLGTGAGYTF.

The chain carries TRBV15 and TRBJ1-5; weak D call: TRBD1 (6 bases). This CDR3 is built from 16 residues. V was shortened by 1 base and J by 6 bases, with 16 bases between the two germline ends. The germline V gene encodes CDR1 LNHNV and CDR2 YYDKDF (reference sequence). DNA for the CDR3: TGTGCCACCAGCAGAGGGGACACCACAGCATTTCAGCCCCAGCATTTT. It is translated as CATSRGDTTAFQPQHF.

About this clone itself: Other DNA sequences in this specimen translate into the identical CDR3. The CDR3 bases are TGTGCCAGCAGCTTAGGGACAGGGGCTGGCTACACCTTC. Residues: CASSLGTGAGYTF. The chain couples TRBV7-9 to TRBJ1-2; the match to TRBD1 covers 9 bases. The CDR3 sequence is 13 residues long. Germline loops: CDR1 SEHNR, CDR2 FQNEAQ (reference sequence). V lost 1 base to trimming and J lost 7 bases; unmatched junction nucleotides: 1.

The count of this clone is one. DNA of the CDR3: TGTGCCAGCAGCCTCAGGGGCTCGAGCACTGAAGCTTTCTTT. Amino acid sequence: CASSLRGSSTEAFF. V is TRBV7-9 and J is TRBJ1-1; TRBD1 might be the D (6 bases). V lost 5 bases, J lost 4 bases, and 14 bases lay in between. The germline CDR1 and CDR2 sequences are SEHNR and FQNEAQ (reference sequence). The length of the CDR3 is 14 residues.

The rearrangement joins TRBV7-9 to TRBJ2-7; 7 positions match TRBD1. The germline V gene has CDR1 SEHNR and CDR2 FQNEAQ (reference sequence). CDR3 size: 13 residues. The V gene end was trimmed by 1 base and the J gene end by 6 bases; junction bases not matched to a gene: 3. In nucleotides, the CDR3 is TGTGCCAGCAGCTTAGTTGCAGGGGGCGAGCAGTACTTC. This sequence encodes CASSLVAGGEQYF.

CDR3 bases: TGTGCCAGCAGTGGGACAGGGGGCCGGGATCAGCCCCAGCATTTT. Translation gives CASSGTGGRDQPQHF. The chain links TRBV2 to TRBJ1-5, with TRBD1 identical over 11 bases. The CDR3 runs to 15 residues. Per the germline V gene, CDR1 is SNHLY and CDR2 is FYNNEI. The ends lost 4 bases at V and 5 bases at J; junction bases unmatched: 4.

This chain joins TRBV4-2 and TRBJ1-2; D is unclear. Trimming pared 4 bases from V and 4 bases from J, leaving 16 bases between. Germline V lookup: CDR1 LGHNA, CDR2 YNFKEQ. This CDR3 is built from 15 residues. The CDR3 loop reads CASSPEGAQTYGYTF. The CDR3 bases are TGTGCCAGCAGCCCTGAGGGAGCACAGACCTATGGCTACACCTTC.

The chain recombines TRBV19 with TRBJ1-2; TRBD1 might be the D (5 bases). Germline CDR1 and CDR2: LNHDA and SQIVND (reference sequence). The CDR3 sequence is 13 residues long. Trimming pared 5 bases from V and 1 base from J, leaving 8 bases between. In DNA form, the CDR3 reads TGTGCCAGTAGTGGGGCCCTTAACTATGGCTACACCTTC. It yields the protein CASSGALNYGYTF.